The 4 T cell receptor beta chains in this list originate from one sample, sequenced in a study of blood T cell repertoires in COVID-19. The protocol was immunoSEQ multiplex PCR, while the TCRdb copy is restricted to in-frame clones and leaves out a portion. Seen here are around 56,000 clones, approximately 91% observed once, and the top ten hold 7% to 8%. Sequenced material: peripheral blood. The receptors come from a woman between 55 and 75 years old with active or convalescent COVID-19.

CDR3 amino acids: CASGPSTEQYF. CDR3 DNA sequence: TGTGCCAGCGGGCCCTCTACCGAGCAGTACTTC. This chain uses TRBV27 with TRBJ2-7; no clear D gene. Trimming stripped 8 bases from V and 6 bases from J, with 11 bases between. The CDR3 has 11 residues. Germline loops: CDR1 MNHEY, CDR2 SMNVEV (reference sequence).

CDR3 bases: TGTGCCAGCAGCTTGAGGGCTGGAAACACCATATATTTT. Its translation: CASSLRAGNTIYF. The chain is built from TRBV11-3 and TRBJ1-3; no clear D gene. Deletions cut 3 bases from V and 2 bases from J, with 5 bases between. Germline V lookup: CDR1 SGHNT, CDR2 YENEEA. This CDR3 region has 13 residues.

The CDR3 region is CASSYGRENEQFF. For the CDR3, the DNA is TGTGCCAGCAGCTATGGGAGAGAGAATGAGCAGTTCTTC. This chain connects TRBV6-5 to TRBJ2-1, with a weak D call TRBD2 (5 bases). The V end was cut by 6 bases, the J end by 7 bases, with 13 bases between. The CDR3 contains 13 residues. Germline V CDR1 and CDR2: MNHEY, SVGAGI.

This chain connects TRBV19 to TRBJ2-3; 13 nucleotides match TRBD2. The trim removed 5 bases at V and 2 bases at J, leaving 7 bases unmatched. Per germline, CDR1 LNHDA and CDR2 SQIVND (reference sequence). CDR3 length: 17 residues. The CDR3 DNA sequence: TGTGCCAGTAGTGGGACTAGCGGGGTACAAATCACAGATACGCAGTATTTT. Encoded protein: CASSGTSGVQITDTQYF. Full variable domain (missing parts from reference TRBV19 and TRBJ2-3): DGGITQSPKYLFRKEGQNVTLSCEQNLNHDAMYWYRQDPGQGLRLIYYSQIVNDFQKGDIAEGYSVSREKKESFPLTVTSAQKNPTAFYLCASSGTSGVQITDTQYFGPGTRLTVL.